The 29 T cell receptor beta chains below were found in one sample sequenced in a study of T cells after yellow fever vaccination. One entry per CDR3 protein results from TCRdb running MiXCR on the 5' RACE reads. The sample gives around 310,000 distinct CDR3 sequences, around 3.6% of which show up once; 23% is in the top ten. This specimen consisted of PBMCs, obtained on the day of the yellow fever booster vaccination. The receptor set was obtained from a man between 18 and 35 years old who received the YFV17D yellow fever vaccine.

This clonotype was observed many times. V and J are TRBV7-3 and TRBJ1-1; 7 bases map to TRBD1. This CDR3 has 18 amino acids. V gave up 5 bases and J gave up 2 bases; unmatched junction bases: 17. From germline, CDR1 is SGHTA and CDR2 FQGTGA. The chain's CDR3 is CASSASRQGVWGNTEAFF. CDR3 sequence (DNA): TGTGCCAGCAGCGCCAGCCGACAGGGCGTATGGGGTAACACTGAAGCTTTCTTT.

The J gene is TRBJ2-2, the V gene TRBV9; D unclear. Per germline, CDR1 SGDLS and CDR2 YYNGEE. The CDR3 sequence is 13 residues long. The V end lost 2 bases, the J end lost 3 bases, and 5 bases lay between the germline ends. The chain's CDR3 is CASSVQHTGELFF. CDR3 in DNA: TGTGCCAGCAGCGTCCAGCACACCGGGGAGCTGTTTTTT.

Here the CDR3 reads CASTWTSGGYQETQYF. The CDR3 bases are TGTGCCAGCACCTGGACTAGCGGGGGGTACCAAGAGACCCAGTACTTC. V is TRBV7-6 and J is TRBJ2-5; 14 bases line up with TRBD2. The CDR3 loop spans 16 amino acids. Per the germline V gene, CDR1 is SGHVS and CDR2 is FNYEAQ. V trimming: 7 bases; J trimming: 0 bases; junction bases outside the gene matches: 4. The variable domain in full, with the rest retrieved from reference TRBV7-6 and TRBJ2-5, is GAGVSQSPRYKVTKRGQDVALRCDPISGHVSLYWYRQALGQGPEFLTYFNYEAQQDKSGLPNDRFSAERPEGSISTLTIQRTEQRDSAMYRCASTWTSGGYQETQYFGPGTRLLVL.

This clonotype has only a few counts. This chain connects TRBV12-3 or TRBV12-4 to TRBJ2-3, with 9 bases fitting TRBD1. V lost 5 bases and J lost 9; bases outside the gene matches: 12. The CDR3 totals 15 residues. The CDR3 region has the DNA TGTGCCAGCAGTCTTCGACAGGGGGGGGCGGGGACGCAGTATTTT. This encodes CASSLRQGGAGTQYF.

This clonotype was found a few times. The chain combines TRBV10-2 with TRBJ1-1, with D perhaps TRBD1 (5 bases). V was clipped by 5 bases and J by 4 bases, with 14 bases between them. From germline, CDR1 is WSHSY and CDR2 SAAADI. The CDR3 is 14 amino acids. The CDR3 here is CASSLGATSTEAFF. In DNA form, the CDR3 reads TGCGCCAGCAGTCTAGGGGCGACGTCCACTGAAGCTTTCTTT.

In this sample, this clonotype turned up many times. The chain has TRBV29-1 and TRBJ2-5; D may be TRBD2 (6 bases). V was cut by 7 bases and J by 5 bases, with 8 bases left in between. Per germline, CDR1 SQVTM and CDR2 ANQGSEA. CDR3 length: 10 amino acids. The CDR3 coding sequence is TGCAGCGGCGGGGATGAGACCCAGTACTTC. Its translation: CSGGDETQYF.

This clonotype was counted a few times. The chain couples TRBV7-9 to TRBJ1-3, with a possible D match to TRBD1 (6 bases). CDR1 and CDR2 from the germline V gene are SEHNR and FQNEAQ (reference sequence). The CDR3 covers 14 residues. The V end was cut by 3 bases, the J end by 2 bases, with 8 bases between. CDR3: CASSLDSTGNTIYF. The CDR3 DNA follows: TGTGCCAGCAGCTTGGACAGTACTGGAAACACCATATATTTT.

This clonotype was counted only a few times. The chain couples TRBV7-9 to TRBJ2-5, with a possible D match to TRBD2 (5 bases). The CDR3 extends over 15 amino acids. The V gene's germline CDR1 is SEHNR and CDR2 FQNEAQ (reference sequence). Trimming shortened V by 5 bases and J by 1 base, and 14 bases separated the two germline ends. CDR3 sequence: CASSALNAGQETQYF. The CDR3 DNA sequence: TGTGCCAGCAGCGCCCTTAATGCGGGCCAAGAGACCCAGTACTTC.

This clonotype has a count of ten or more. This chain links TRBV27 with TRBJ2-5, with 9 bases that match TRBD2. This CDR3 is built from 15 residues. From germline, CDR1 is MNHEY and CDR2 SMNVEV (reference sequence). Trimming removed 3 bases from V and 5 bases from J; junction bases left unmatched: 7. CDR3 DNA sequence: TGTGCCAGCAGTTTGAGGTCTAGCGGGGAGGAGACCCAGTACTTC. As protein: CASSLRSSGEETQYF.

This clonotype was counted a few times. V usage is TRBV12-3 or TRBV12-4 and J usage is TRBJ1-2; D gene unclear. There are 15 residues in the CDR3. The germline V and J ends were trimmed by 5 bases and 4 bases, with 17 bases remaining between them. Written as DNA, the CDR3 is TGTGCCAGCAGTGTCGACCTCAAAGGTAGCTATGGCTACACCTTC. This gives the protein CASSVDLKGSYGYTF.

The chain carries TRBV13 and TRBJ1-6; D remains unclear. CDR1 PRHDT and CDR2 FYEKMQ come from the germline V gene (reference sequence). The germline V and J ends were trimmed by 5 bases and 0 bases, with 8 bases remaining between them. The CDR3 is 15 residues long. The DNA for the CDR3 is TGTGCCAGCAGCCGGGCTGGCTCCTATAATTCACCCCTCCACTTT. Protein product: CASSRAGSYNSPLHF.

This clonotype showed up just a few times. The V call is TRBV5-1, the J call TRBJ1-1; 8 bases fit TRBD1. V shed 4 bases, J shed 3 bases, and the junction held 5 bases outside the gene matches. The CDR3 covers 14 residues. The germline CDR1 and CDR2 sequences are SGHRS and YFSETQ. In DNA, the CDR3 is TGCGCCAGCAGCCCCGTGACAGGGGACACTGAAGCTTTCTTT. As protein: CASSPVTGDTEAFF.

This clonotype was counted between two and nine times. The chain carries TRBV27 and TRBJ1-5; 7 bases are a match to TRBD1. Germline values: CDR1 MNHEY, CDR2 SMNVEV (reference sequence). This CDR3 comprises 20 residues. The V and J ends lost 1 base and 0 bases, in that order; junction bases with no gene match: 15. CDR3 in amino acids: CASSLLSRQGGGYSNQPQHF. For the CDR3, the DNA is TGTGCCAGCAGTTTATTGAGTCGACAGGGAGGGGGCTATAGCAATCAGCCCCAGCATTTT.

This clonotype was counted many times. The rearrangement joins TRBV11-2 to TRBJ2-2; D is possibly TRBD1 (5 bases). V lost 5 bases and J 6 bases, leaving 13 bases between the germline ends. Per the germline V gene, CDR1 is SGHAT and CDR2 is FQNNGV. The CDR3 runs to 14 residues. The DNA for the CDR3 is TGTGCCAGCAGCATAGGGGCTCGGGCCGGGGAGCTGTTTTTT. As protein: CASSIGARAGELFF.

This sequence joins TRBV19 and TRBJ2-2, with 9 bases that match TRBD2. The CDR3 has 21 amino acids. The trim removed 0 bases at V and 7 bases at J, leaving 21 bases unmatched. Germline CDR1 LNHDA, CDR2 SQIVND (reference sequence). CDR3: CASSIDLSLTTRGGAHGELFF. CDR3 DNA sequence: TGTGCCAGTAGTATAGATCTATCCCTCACTACCCGCGGGGGGGCCCACGGGGAGCTGTTTTTT.

The gene calls are TRBV6-5 and TRBJ1-1; D not certain. V was shortened by 1 base and J by 1 base, with 13 bases between the two germline ends. Germline CDR1 is MNHEY and CDR2 is SVGAGI. The CDR3 is made up of 16 amino acids. Here the CDR3 DNA reads TGTGCCAGCAGTTACTTCTCGGTAGGTGCGAACACTGAAGCTTTCTTT. Its translation: CASSYFSVGANTEAFF.

The V and J genes are TRBV5-1 and TRBJ2-3; 8 bases match TRBD2. This CDR3 region has 15 residues. Germline loops: CDR1 SGHRS, CDR2 YFSETQ. V dropped 1 base and J dropped 3; count of bases not matched to a gene: 4. CDR3: CASSLRGGQTDTQYF. CDR3 sequence (DNA): TGCGCCAGCAGCTTGCGGGGGGGGCAGACAGATACGCAGTATTTT.

This clonotype was detected many times. This sequence joins TRBV7-8 and TRBJ2-3; a weak D match, TRBD2 (5 bases). Trimming pared 1 base from V and 4 bases from J, leaving 15 bases between. This CDR3 has 16 amino acids. Per germline, CDR1 SGHVS and CDR2 FQNEAQ. CDR3 sequence: CASSLGASFTPDTQYF. The CDR3 region has the DNA TGTGCCAGCAGCTTAGGGGCTAGCTTCACACCAGATACGCAGTATTTT.

The sample holds many counts of this clonotype. The germline gene is not matched at one end of the junction; a read error may be the cause. The genes are TRBV9 and TRBJ2-2; D remains unclear. The CDR3 loop spans 13 amino acids. The V gene's germline CDR1 is SGDLS and CDR2 YYNGEE. CDR3 residues: CASSVGGTGELFF. The CDR3 DNA is TGCGCCAGCAGTGTAGGTGGCACCGGGGAGCTGTTTTTT.

The chain uses TRBV2 and TRBJ2-5; possible D gene TRBD2, 5 bases. Trimming removed 6 bases at V and 5 bases at J, with 16 bases between. This CDR3 comprises 14 residues. Germline loops: CDR1 SNHLY, CDR2 FYNNEI. The CDR3 sequence is CASSAWTAGETQYF. The CDR3 nucleotides read TGTGCCAGCAGCGCCTGGACGGCGGGCGAGACCCAGTACTTC.

This clonotype came up a few times. The chain recombines TRBV7-3 with TRBJ2-1, with TRBD2 matching over 8 bases. Germline CDR1 and CDR2: SGHTA and FQGTGA. This CDR3 spans 15 amino acids. V shed 4 bases, J shed 0 bases, and the junction held 2 bases outside the gene matches. The CDR3 spells CASSYGTSSYNEQFF. The DNA of the CDR3 is TGTGCCAGCAGCTACGGGACTAGCTCCTACAATGAGCAGTTCTTC.

The rearrangement uses TRBV3-2 and TRBJ2-7; the D call in the table, TRBD1, was not verified against the DNA. TRBV3-2 is recorded as a pseudogene. The CDR3 consists of 15 residues. CDR3 sequence reads: CASSWGQTSSYEQYF. For the CDR3, the DNA is TGTGCCAGCAGCTGGGGACAGACTAGCTCCTACGAGCAGTACTTC.

At least ten counts were recorded for this clonotype. The CDR3 is CASSQGAGGPEKLFF. The CDR3 region has the DNA TGCGCCAGCAGCCAAGGGGCAGGGGGCCCTGAAAAACTGTTTTTT. The chain links TRBV4-3 to TRBJ1-4; TRBD1 matches at 8 bases. The CDR3 runs to 15 residues. The V and J ends lost 1 base and 7 bases, in that order; junction bases with no gene match: 5. The germline CDR1 and CDR2 sequences are LGHNA and YSLEER.

This clonotype was seen more than once but under ten times. The chain couples TRBV30 to TRBJ1-3, with unresolved D. CDR1 is GTSNPN and CDR2 is SVGIG in the germline V gene (reference sequence). CDR3 length: 12 amino acids. Trimming cost V 4 bases and J 4 bases, with 8 bases left between them. CDR3 region: CAWTQRGNTIYF. As DNA, the CDR3 is TGTGCCTGGACCCAACGAGGAAACACCATATATTTT.

This clonotype was detected ten times or more. The chain employs TRBV5-1 and TRBJ2-5; 9 nucleotides match TRBD1. The CDR3 covers 15 residues. Germline values: CDR1 SGHRS, CDR2 YFSETQ. Germline trimming cut 2 bases from V and 5 bases from J; bases unmatched to any gene: 7. This chain's CDR3 is CASSFTGGEMETQYF. CDR3 sequence (DNA): TGCGCCAGCAGCTTTACAGGGGGCGAGATGGAGACCCAGTACTTC. The full variable domain, with the rest looked up from reference TRBV5-1 and TRBJ2-5, is KAGVTQTPRYLIKTRGQQVTLSCSPISGHRSVSWYQQTPGQGLQFLFEYFSETQRNKGNFPGRFSGRQFSNSRSEMNVSTLELGDSALYLCASSFTGGEMETQYFGPGTRLLVL.

This clonotype was picked up many times. The chain employs TRBV24-1 and TRBJ2-3; no clear D gene. V lost 6 bases to trimming and J lost 6 bases, with 12 bases between them. Germline CDR1 is KGHDR and CDR2 is SFDVKD. The CDR3 runs 13 residues. This chain's CDR3 is CATSRPVADTQYF. CDR3 sequence (DNA): TGTGCCACCAGTAGACCCGTCGCGGATACGCAGTATTTT.

This clonotype turned up a few times. The chain has TRBV6-5 and TRBJ2-1, with 12 nucleotides matching TRBD1. The CDR3 is 14 residues long. V dropped 7 bases and J dropped 9; count of bases not matched to a gene: 7. Germline CDR1 reads MNHEY; CDR2 reads SVGAGI. The CDR3 DNA sequence: TGTGCCAGCAATCCCGGGACAGGGGGCTTTGAGCAGTTCTTC. As protein: CASNPGTGGFEQFF.

This clonotype was detected ten times or more. The chain is built from TRBV10-3 and TRBJ1-1; no definite D call. The CDR3 totals 14 residues. V was cut by 6 bases and J by 3 bases, with 14 bases left in between. In germline, CDR1 is ENHRY, CDR2 SYGVKD. CDR3 loop: CAIRRDDLYTEAFF. DNA for the CDR3: TGTGCCATCAGACGTGACGACCTCTACACTGAAGCTTTCTTT.

This clonotype turned up a few times. The chain couples TRBV5-1 to TRBJ1-6; 8 bases match TRBD1. The length of the CDR3 is 15 residues. The ends lost 0 bases at V and 9 bases at J; junction bases unmatched: 5. Looked up from germline, CDR1 is SGHRS and CDR2 is YFSETQ. The CDR3 region has the DNA TGCGCCAGCAGCTTGGCCGGACAGGGACGTTCACCCCTCCACTTT. Its translation: CASSLAGQGRSPLHF.